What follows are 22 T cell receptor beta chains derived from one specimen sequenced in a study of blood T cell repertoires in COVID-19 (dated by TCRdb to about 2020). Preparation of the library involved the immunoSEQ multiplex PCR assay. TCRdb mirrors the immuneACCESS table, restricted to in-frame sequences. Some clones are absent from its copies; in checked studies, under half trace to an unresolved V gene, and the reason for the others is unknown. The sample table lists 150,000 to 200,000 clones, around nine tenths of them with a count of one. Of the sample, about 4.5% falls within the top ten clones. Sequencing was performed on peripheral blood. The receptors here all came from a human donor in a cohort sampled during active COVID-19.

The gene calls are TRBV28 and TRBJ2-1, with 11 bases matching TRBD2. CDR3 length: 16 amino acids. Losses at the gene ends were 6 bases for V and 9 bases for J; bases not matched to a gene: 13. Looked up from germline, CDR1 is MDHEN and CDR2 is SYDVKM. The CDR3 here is CASSSLMWTSGPEQFF. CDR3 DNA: TGTGCCAGCAGCTCCCTTATGTGGACTAGCGGGCCTGAGCAGTTCTTC. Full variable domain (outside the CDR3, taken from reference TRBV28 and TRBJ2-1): DVKVTQSSRYLVKRTGEKVFLECVQDMDHENMFWYRQDPGLGLRLIYFSYDVKMKEKGDIPEGYSVSREKKERFSLILESASTNQTSMYLCASSSLMWTSGPEQFFGPGTRLTVL.

For the CDR3, the DNA is TGTGCCAGCAGTTTAATGGGGGCGCGGAATCAGCCCCAGCATTTT. Translated, it gives CASSLMGARNQPQHF. The genes are TRBV28 and TRBJ1-5; TRBD1 is a possible D gene (6 bases). With 2 bases removed from V and 4 bases from J, the gap between germline ends came to 12 bases. CDR3 size: 15 residues. The germline CDR1 and CDR2 sequences are MDHEN and SYDVKM.

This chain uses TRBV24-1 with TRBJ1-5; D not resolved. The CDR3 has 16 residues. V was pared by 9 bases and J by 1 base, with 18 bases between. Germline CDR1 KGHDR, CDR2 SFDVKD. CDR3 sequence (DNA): TGTGCCACCCCATCTAGTACGGGAATCAGCAATCAGCCCCAGCATTTT. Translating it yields CATPSSTGISNQPQHF.

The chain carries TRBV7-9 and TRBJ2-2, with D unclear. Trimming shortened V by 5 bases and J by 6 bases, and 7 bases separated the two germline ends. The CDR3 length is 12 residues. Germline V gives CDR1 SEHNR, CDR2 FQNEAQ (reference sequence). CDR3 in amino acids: CASSLISGELFF. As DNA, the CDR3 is TGTGCCAGCAGCCTTATTTCCGGGGAGCTGTTTTTT.

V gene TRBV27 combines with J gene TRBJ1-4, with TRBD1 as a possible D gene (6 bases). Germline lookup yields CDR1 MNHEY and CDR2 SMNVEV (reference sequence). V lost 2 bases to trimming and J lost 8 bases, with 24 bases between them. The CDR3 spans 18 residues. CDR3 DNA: TGTGCCAGCAGTTTAAGGTCCAGGCGGGGGGCCATGGGGGAAAAACTGTTTTTT. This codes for CASSLRSRRGAMGEKLFF.

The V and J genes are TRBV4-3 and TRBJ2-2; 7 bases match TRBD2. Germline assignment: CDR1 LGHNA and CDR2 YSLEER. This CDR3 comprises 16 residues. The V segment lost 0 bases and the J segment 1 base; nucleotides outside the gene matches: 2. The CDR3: CASSQETGGNTGELFF. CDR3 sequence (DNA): TGCGCCAGCAGCCAAGAAACGGGGGGGAACACCGGGGAGCTGTTTTTT.

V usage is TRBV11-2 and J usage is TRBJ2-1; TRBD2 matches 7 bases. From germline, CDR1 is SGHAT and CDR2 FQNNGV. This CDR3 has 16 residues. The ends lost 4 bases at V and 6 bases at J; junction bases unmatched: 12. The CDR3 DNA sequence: TGTGCCAGCAGCTCGCGGGGGAGAGGGGATGGCAATGAGCAGTTCTTC. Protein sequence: CASSSRGRGDGNEQFF.

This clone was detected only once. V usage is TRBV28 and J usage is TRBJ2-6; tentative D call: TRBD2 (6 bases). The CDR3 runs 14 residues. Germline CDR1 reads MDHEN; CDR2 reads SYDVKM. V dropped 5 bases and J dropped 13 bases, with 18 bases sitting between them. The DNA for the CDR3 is TGTGCCAGCAGTCCCCGGTGGGGGGTAGGTGTCCTGACTTTC. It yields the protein CASSPRWGVGVLTF.

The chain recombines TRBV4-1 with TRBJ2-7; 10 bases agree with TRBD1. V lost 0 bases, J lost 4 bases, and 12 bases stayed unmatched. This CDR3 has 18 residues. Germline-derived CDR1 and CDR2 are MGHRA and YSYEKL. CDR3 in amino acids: CASSQESGQGLGLYEQYF. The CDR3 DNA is TGCGCCAGCAGCCAAGAGTCGGGACAGGGGTTGGGACTATACGAGCAGTACTTC.

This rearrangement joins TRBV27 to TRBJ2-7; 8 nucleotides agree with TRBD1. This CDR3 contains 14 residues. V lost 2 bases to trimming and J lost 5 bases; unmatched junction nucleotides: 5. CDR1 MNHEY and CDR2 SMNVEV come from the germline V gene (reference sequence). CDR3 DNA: TGTGCCAGCAGTTTAGGACAGGGTTTCCACGAGCAGTACTTC. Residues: CASSLGQGFHEQYF.

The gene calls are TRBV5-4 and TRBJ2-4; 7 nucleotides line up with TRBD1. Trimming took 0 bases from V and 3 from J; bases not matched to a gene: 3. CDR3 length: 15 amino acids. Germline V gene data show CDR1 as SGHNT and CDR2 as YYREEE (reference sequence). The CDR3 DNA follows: TGTGCCAGCAGCTTGGACAGGGGCGGCAAAAACATTCAGTACTTC. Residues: CASSLDRGGKNIQYF.

CDR3 nucleotides: TGCGCCAGCAGCCAAGACATAGCGCGTTACAATGAGCAGTTCTTC. It specifies CASSQDIARYNEQFF. The J gene is TRBJ2-1, the V gene TRBV4-3; D is perhaps TRBD2 (5 bases). Deletions cut 0 bases from V and 4 bases from J, with 10 bases between. The CDR3 consists of 15 residues. In germline, CDR1 is LGHNA, CDR2 YSLEER.

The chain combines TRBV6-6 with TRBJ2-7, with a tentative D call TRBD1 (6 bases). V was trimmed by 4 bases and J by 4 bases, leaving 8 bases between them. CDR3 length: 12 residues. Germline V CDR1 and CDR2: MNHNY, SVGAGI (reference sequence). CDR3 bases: TGTGCCAGCAGTTCCGGACAGTACGAGCAGTACTTC. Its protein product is CASSSGQYEQYF.

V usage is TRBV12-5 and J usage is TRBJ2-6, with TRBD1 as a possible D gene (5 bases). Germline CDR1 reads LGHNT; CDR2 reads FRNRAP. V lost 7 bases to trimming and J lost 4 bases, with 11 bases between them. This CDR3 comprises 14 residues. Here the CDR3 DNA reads TGTGCTAGTGCCATGACAGAAGGGGCCAACGTCCTGACTTTC. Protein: CASAMTEGANVLTF.

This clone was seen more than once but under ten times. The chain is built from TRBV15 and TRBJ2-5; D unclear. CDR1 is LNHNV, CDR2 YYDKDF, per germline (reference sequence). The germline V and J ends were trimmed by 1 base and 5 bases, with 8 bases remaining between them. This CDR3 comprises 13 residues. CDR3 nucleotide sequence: TGTGCCACCAGCAGAGGACGGCGGGAGACCCAGTACTTC. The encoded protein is CATSRGRRETQYF.

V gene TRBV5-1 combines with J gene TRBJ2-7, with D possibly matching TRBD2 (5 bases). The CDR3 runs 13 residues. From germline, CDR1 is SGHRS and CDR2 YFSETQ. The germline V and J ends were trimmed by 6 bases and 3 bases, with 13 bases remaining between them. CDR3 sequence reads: CASKREPLYEQYF. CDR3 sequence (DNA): TGCGCCAGCAAAAGGGAGCCCCTCTACGAGCAGTACTTC. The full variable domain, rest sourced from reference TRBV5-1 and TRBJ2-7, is KAGVTQTPRYLIKTRGQQVTLSCSPISGHRSVSWYQQTPGQGLQFLFEYFSETQRNKGNFPGRFSGRQFSNSRSEMNVSTLELGDSALYLCASKREPLYEQYFGPGTRLTVT.

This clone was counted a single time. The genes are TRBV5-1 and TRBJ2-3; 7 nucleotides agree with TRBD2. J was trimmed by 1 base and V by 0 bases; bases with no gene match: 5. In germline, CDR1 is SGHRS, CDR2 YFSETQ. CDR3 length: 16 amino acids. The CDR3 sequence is CASSLGSGAGTDTQYF. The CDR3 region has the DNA TGCGCCAGCAGCTTGGGAAGCGGGGCAGGCACAGATACGCAGTATTTT.

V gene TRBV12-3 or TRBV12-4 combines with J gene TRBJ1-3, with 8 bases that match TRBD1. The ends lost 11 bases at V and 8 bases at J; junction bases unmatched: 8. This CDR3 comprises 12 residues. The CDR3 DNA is TGTGCCGCTACTTCAGGGGGCGACACCATATATTTT. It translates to CAATSGGDTIYF.

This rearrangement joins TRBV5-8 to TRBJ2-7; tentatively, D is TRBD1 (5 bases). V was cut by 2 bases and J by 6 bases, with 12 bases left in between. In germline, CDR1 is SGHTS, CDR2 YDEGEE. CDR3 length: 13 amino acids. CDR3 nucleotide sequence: TGTGCCAGCAGCTTAAACAGGCGAGGCGAGCAGTACTTC. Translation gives CASSLNRRGEQYF.

The CDR3 region is CSASGGTGGTEAFF. The CDR3 region has the DNA TGCAGCGCCTCGGGCGGCACGGGGGGCACTGAAGCTTTCTTT. The genes are TRBV29-1 and TRBJ1-1; a weak D match, TRBD1 (5 bases). Trimming shortened V by 7 bases and J by 4 bases, and 19 bases separated the two germline ends. The CDR3 is 14 amino acids. Germline lookup yields CDR1 SQVTM and CDR2 ANQGSEA.

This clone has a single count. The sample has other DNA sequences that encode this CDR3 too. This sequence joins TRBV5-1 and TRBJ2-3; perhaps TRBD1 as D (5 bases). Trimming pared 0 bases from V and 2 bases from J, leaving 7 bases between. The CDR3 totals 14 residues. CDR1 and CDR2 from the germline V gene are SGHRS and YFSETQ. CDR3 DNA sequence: TGCGCCAGCAGCTTGGGACAGTCCACAGATACGCAGTATTTT. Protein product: CASSLGQSTDTQYF.

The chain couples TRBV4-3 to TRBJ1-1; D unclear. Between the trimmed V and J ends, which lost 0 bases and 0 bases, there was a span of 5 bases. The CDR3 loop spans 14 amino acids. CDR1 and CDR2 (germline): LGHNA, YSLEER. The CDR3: CASSQEPVNTEAFF. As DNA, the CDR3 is TGCGCCAGCAGCCAAGAACCGGTGAACACTGAAGCTTTCTTT.